This T cell receptor beta chain appears in the sequencing data of a study of T cell repertoires in cytomegalovirus infection. The overall study: Well-studied HLA-B-restricted CMV epitopes were used in the study alongside recently identified HLA-C-restricted ones. Public TCR beta signatures indicated both CMV infection and matching HLA type.

TCRdb re-called the reads with MiXCR, one entry per CDR3 protein. The sample includes fewer than 1,000,000 distinct CDR3 sequences, approximately 31% of them seen just once. General study points: Of the TCR beta families, the public ones yielded a cumulative frequency that identified carriers of CMV plus the relevant HLA. CMV-specific HLA-C-restricted TCR beta clonotypes dominated the ex vivo response.

A remark on this clonotype: Its antigen is as yet unknown.

The input for sequencing was cultured CD8+ T cells from PBMCs, taken from culture after CMV antigen stimulation. This clonotype originated in a human donor in good health (CMV status not recorded). Some clones in this sample may be carry-over from other donors' samples.

CDR3 DNA sequence: TGTGCCATCGCGGGGTCCCCTCCCGAGCAGTTCTTC. This codes for CAIAGSPPEQFF. The chain recombines TRBV6-1 with TRBJ2-1; perhaps TRBD2 as D (6 bases). V was pared by 10 bases and J by 10 bases, with 17 bases between. The CDR3 has 12 residues. Germline CDR1 and CDR2: MNHNS and SASEGT.